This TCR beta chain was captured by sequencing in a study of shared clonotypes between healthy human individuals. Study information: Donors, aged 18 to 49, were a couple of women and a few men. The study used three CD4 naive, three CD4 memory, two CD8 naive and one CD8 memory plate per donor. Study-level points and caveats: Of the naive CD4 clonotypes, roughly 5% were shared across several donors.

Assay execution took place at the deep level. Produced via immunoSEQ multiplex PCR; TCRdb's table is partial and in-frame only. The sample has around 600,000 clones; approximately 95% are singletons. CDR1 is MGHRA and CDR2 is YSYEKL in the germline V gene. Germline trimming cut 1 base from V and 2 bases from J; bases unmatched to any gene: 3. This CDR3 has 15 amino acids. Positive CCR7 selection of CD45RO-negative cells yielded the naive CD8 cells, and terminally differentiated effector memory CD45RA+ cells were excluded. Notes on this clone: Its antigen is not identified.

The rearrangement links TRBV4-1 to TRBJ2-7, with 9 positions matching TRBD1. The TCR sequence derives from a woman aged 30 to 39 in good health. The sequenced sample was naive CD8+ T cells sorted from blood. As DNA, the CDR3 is TGCGCCAGCAGCCAAGCTGGACAGGGGACCTACGAGCAGTACTTC. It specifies CASSQAGQGTYEQYF.